This T cell receptor (beta chain) was documented in a study of radiotherapy plus CTLA-4 blockade in lung cancer. Turning to the study itself: Objective responses occurred in approximately 18% of patients; around 31% had disease control.

Study-level findings and limits: In blood, tumor-derived TCR clones expanded after radiotherapy plus ipilimumab.

Some clones are missing from TCRdb's copy, which holds only in-frame ones; the method was immunoSEQ multiplex PCR. The data contain tens of thousands of clones, roughly three quarters of them singletons. As concerns this clone: Its antigen remains unidentified.

V shed 3 bases, J shed 5 bases, and the junction held 6 bases outside the gene matches. CDR1 and CDR2 from the germline V gene are SGHTA and FQGTGA. CDR3 length: 15 amino acids. The sample here was peripheral blood, taken from a patient treated with radiotherapy plus ipilimumab. This chain links TRBV7-3 with TRBJ2-2; the match to TRBD1 covers 7 bases. This sequence originates from a human donor with non-small cell lung cancer whose response to radiotherapy plus ipilimumab could not be evaluated. Written as DNA, the CDR3 is TGTGCCAGCAGCTTGAGAGGGGGCGGGACCGGGGAGCTGTTTTTT. Translating gives CASSLRGGGTGELFF.